This TCR beta chain was obtained from a study of cytomegalovirus exposure and HLA in healthy donors. Germline V CDR1 and CDR2: LNHDA, SQIVND (reference sequence). This CDR3 has 15 residues. V dropped 6 bases and J dropped 0 bases, with 12 bases sitting between them. Assay used: immunoSEQ multiplex PCR; TCRdb lists only in-frame clones, some missing. Of 240,000 or so clones detected, about 86% appear once; the ten largest clones hold 1% to 1.5%. This chain connects TRBV19 to TRBJ2-1; weak D call: TRBD2 (6 bases). The receptor was derived from a woman aged 25 to 39 in good health and CMV-seropositive. The material sequenced was PBMCs. The CDR3 DNA reads as TGTGCCAGTAGGTCCTTAGCGGACTCCTACAATGAGCAGTTCTTC. This codes for CASRSLADSYNEQFF.